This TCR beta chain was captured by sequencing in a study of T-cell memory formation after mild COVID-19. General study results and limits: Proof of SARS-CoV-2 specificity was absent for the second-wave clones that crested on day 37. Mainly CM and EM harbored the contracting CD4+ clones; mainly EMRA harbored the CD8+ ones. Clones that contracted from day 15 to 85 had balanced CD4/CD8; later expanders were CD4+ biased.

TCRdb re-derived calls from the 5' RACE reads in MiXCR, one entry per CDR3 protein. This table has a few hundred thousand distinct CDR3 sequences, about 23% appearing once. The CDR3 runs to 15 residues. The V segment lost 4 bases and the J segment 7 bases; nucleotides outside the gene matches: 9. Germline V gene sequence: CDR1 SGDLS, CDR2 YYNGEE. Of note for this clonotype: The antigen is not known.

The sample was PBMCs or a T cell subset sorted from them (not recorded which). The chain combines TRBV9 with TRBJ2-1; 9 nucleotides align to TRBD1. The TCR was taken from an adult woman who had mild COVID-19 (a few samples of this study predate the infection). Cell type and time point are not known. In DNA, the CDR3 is TGTGCCAGCAGCCGGAGCGGGACAGGGCGAAATGAGCAGTTCTTC. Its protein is CASSRSGTGRNEQFF.